A selection of T cell receptor beta chains follows, all from one sample in a study of T cells after yellow fever vaccination. TCRdb passed the 5' RACE reads through MiXCR, listing each CDR3 protein once. The table includes under 200,000 distinct CDR3 sequences, about 10% detected once. The material sequenced was CD8+ T cells sorted from PBMCs, taken 15 days after the yellow fever booster vaccination. All receptors derive from a man aged 18 to 29 who received the YFV17D yellow fever vaccine. Each CDR3 is given with its conserved first and last residue. D genes are given only for firm matches. Part of the rows lack a size; the others show once, few, many or a class for expanded clones.

j_call: TRBJ1-5; clone_size: many; v_call: TRBV4-3; d_call: -; cdr3_aa: CASSQGIGLNQPQHF; cdr3_nt: TGCGCCAGCAGCCAGGGTATTGGGTTAAATCAGCCCCAGCATTTT
j_call: TRBJ1-3; clone_size: -; v_call: TRBV7-9; d_call: -; cdr3_aa: CASSSADTIYF; cdr3_nt: TGTGCCAGCAGCTCCGCGGACACCATATATTTT
j_call: TRBJ2-3; clone_size: -; v_call: TRBV9; d_call: TRBD2; cdr3_aa: CASSVAAGARPTQYF; cdr3_nt: TGTGCCAGCAGCGTAGCAGCGGGGGCGCGTCCTACGCAGTATTTT
j_call: TRBJ2-5; clone_size: -; v_call: TRBV12-3/TRBV12-4; d_call: TRBD2; cdr3_aa: CASSLGLAKGETQYF; cdr3_nt: TGTGCCAGCAGTTTGGGACTAGCCAAGGGAGAGACCCAGTACTTC
j_call: TRBJ1-5; clone_size: -; v_call: TRBV19; d_call: -; cdr3_aa: CASSIDSSYNQPQHF; cdr3_nt: TGTGCCAGTAGTATCGACAGCTCCTACAATCAGCCCCAGCATTTT
j_call: TRBJ2-2; clone_size: few; v_call: TRBV12-3/TRBV12-4; d_call: -; cdr3_aa: CASSSTDGPTGELFF; cdr3_nt: TGTGCCAGCAGTTCAACCGACGGGCCCACCGGGGAGCTGTTTTTT
j_call: TRBJ2-1; clone_size: many; v_call: TRBV7-3; d_call: -; cdr3_aa: CASSLVGGGNEQFF; cdr3_nt: TGTGCCAGCAGCTTAGTCGGGGGAGGTAATGAGCAGTTCTTC
j_call: TRBJ2-3; clone_size: -; v_call: TRBV7-3; d_call: -; cdr3_aa: CDSSLGVAGEDTQYF; cdr3_nt: TGTGACAGCAGCTTAGGGGTGGCTGGAGAAGATACGCAGTATTTT
j_call: TRBJ2-1; clone_size: -; v_call: TRBV20-1; d_call: -; cdr3_aa: CSAITGSYEQFF; cdr3_nt: TGCAGTGCAATTACCGGGAGTTATGAGCAGTTCTTC
j_call: TRBJ1-6; clone_size: -; v_call: TRBV7-9; d_call: -; cdr3_aa: CASRVAGSSYNSPLHF; cdr3_nt: TGTGCCAGCAGGGTGGCCGGGAGCTCCTATAATTCACCCCTCCACTTT
j_call: TRBJ2-2; clone_size: -; v_call: TRBV19; d_call: -; cdr3_aa: CASISWTVELFF; cdr3_nt: TGTGCCAGTATCTCTTGGACCGTGGAGCTGTTTTTT
j_call: TRBJ2-1; clone_size: -; v_call: TRBV14; d_call: -; cdr3_aa: CASSHPGPNYNEQFF; cdr3_nt: TGTGCCAGCAGCCACCCGGGACCGAACTACAATGAGCAGTTCTTC
j_call: TRBJ2-3; clone_size: few; v_call: TRBV29-1; d_call: TRBD2; cdr3_aa: CSVVPGLPTPSTDTQYF; cdr3_nt: TGCAGCGTCGTTCCGGGACTACCAACCCCTAGCACAGATACGCAGTATTTT
j_call: TRBJ2-3; clone_size: -; v_call: TRBV4-3; d_call: TRBD2; cdr3_aa: CASSSITVRGSTDTQYF; cdr3_nt: TGCGCCAGCAGCTCCATTACGGTGCGGGGGAGCACAGATACGCAGTATTTT
j_call: TRBJ2-7; clone_size: few; v_call: TRBV7-8; d_call: -; cdr3_aa: CASSLTERHEQYF; cdr3_nt: TGTGCCAGCAGCTTGACAGAGAGACACGAGCAGTACTTC
j_call: TRBJ2-7; clone_size: -; v_call: TRBV4-3; d_call: TRBD1; cdr3_aa: CASSPRQGGDEQYF; cdr3_nt: TGCGCCAGCAGCCCCCGACAGGGCGGTGACGAGCAGTACTTC
j_call: TRBJ2-7; clone_size: -; v_call: TRBV12-3/TRBV12-4; d_call: -; cdr3_aa: CASSLQEQFDEQYF; cdr3_nt: TGTGCCAGCAGTTTACAGGAACAGTTCGACGAGCAGTACTTC
j_call: TRBJ2-5; clone_size: -; v_call: TRBV12-3/TRBV12-4; d_call: -; cdr3_aa: CASRPKTGLAPETQYF; cdr3_nt: TGTGCCAGCCGACCAAAGACCGGGTTAGCTCCAGAGACCCAGTACTTC
j_call: TRBJ2-7; clone_size: -; v_call: TRBV6-6; d_call: -; cdr3_aa: CASKVVSGSYEQYF; cdr3_nt: TGTGCCAGCAAGGTAGTCTCTGGCTCCTACGAGCAGTACTTC
j_call: TRBJ2-3; clone_size: few; v_call: TRBV6-6; d_call: -; cdr3_aa: CASSLGGPSTDTQYF; cdr3_nt: TGTGCCAGCTCCCTTGGGGGTCCTAGCACAGATACGCAGTATTTT
j_call: TRBJ2-7; clone_size: many; v_call: TRBV12-3/TRBV12-4; d_call: -; cdr3_aa: CASRHMGYEQYF; cdr3_nt: TGTGCCAGCAGGCACATGGGTTACGAGCAGTACTTC
j_call: TRBJ2-1; clone_size: -; v_call: TRBV7-9; d_call: -; cdr3_aa: CASSFAGADEQFF; cdr3_nt: TGTGCCAGCAGCTTCGCAGGGGCCGATGAGCAGTTCTTC
j_call: TRBJ1-2; clone_size: many; v_call: TRBV5-1; d_call: TRBD1; cdr3_aa: CASSPEGQTNYGYTF; cdr3_nt: TGCGCCAGCAGCCCGGAGGGACAGACTAACTATGGCTACACCTTC
j_call: TRBJ1-5; clone_size: few; v_call: TRBV5-1; d_call: TRBD1; cdr3_aa: CASSAGTGGYQPQHF; cdr3_nt: TGCGCCAGCAGCGCCGGGACAGGGGGGTATCAGCCCCAGCATTTT
j_call: TRBJ2-1; clone_size: -; v_call: TRBV5-1; d_call: -; cdr3_aa: CASSLEGLGLYYNEQFF; cdr3_nt: TGCGCCAGCAGCTTGGAAGGGTTGGGGCTGTACTACAATGAGCAGTTCTTC
j_call: TRBJ2-1; clone_size: -; v_call: TRBV12-3/TRBV12-4; d_call: -; cdr3_aa: CASSTLGGPDEQFF; cdr3_nt: TGTGCCAGCAGTACCCTCGGGGGGCCCGATGAGCAGTTCTTC
j_call: TRBJ2-5; clone_size: -; v_call: TRBV4-1; d_call: -; cdr3_aa: CASSQTIWGTEETQYF; cdr3_nt: TGCGCCAGCAGCCAGACGATCTGGGGGACCGAAGAGACCCAGTACTTC
j_call: TRBJ2-1; clone_size: -; v_call: TRBV5-6; d_call: TRBD2; cdr3_aa: CASSFGLGEQFF; cdr3_nt: TGTGCCAGCAGCTTTGGACTAGGTGAGCAGTTCTTC
j_call: TRBJ1-5; clone_size: -; v_call: TRBV4-1; d_call: -; cdr3_aa: CASSQEFGLNQPQHF; cdr3_nt: TGCGCCAGCAGCCAAGAGTTCGGGCTCAATCAGCCCCAGCATTTT
j_call: TRBJ2-2; clone_size: -; v_call: TRBV6-2/TRBV6-3; d_call: -; cdr3_aa: CASSYSQGPGELFF; cdr3_nt: TGTGCCAGCAGCTACTCTCAGGGCCCCGGGGAGCTGTTTTTT
j_call: TRBJ1-5; clone_size: -; v_call: TRBV30; d_call: -; cdr3_aa: CAWRPRGGRQPQHF; cdr3_nt: TGTGCCTGGAGACCCCGGGGGGGCCGACAGCCCCAGCATTTT
j_call: TRBJ2-3; clone_size: -; v_call: TRBV4-3; d_call: TRBD1; cdr3_aa: CASSPTTGSSTDTQYF; cdr3_nt: TGCGCCAGCAGCCCAACGACAGGGTCTAGCACAGATACGCAGTATTTT
j_call: TRBJ1-1; clone_size: few; v_call: TRBV7-9; d_call: -; cdr3_aa: CASSLPLGREAFF; cdr3_nt: TGTGCCAGCAGCTTACCGCTTGGAAGGGAAGCTTTCTTT
j_call: TRBJ2-2; clone_size: -; v_call: TRBV7-6; d_call: -; cdr3_aa: CASSLGGSGTGELFF; cdr3_nt: TGTGCCAGCAGCTTAGGAGGGTCGGGGACCGGGGAGCTGTTTTTT
j_call: TRBJ2-6; clone_size: few; v_call: TRBV4-3; d_call: TRBD1; cdr3_aa: CASSQEGTVNSGANVLTF; cdr3_nt: TGCGCCAGCAGCCAAGAGGGGACAGTCAACTCTGGGGCCAACGTCCTGACTTTC
j_call: TRBJ2-7; clone_size: few; v_call: TRBV5-1; d_call: -; cdr3_aa: CASSWTWGHEQYF; cdr3_nt: TGCGCCAGCAGCTGGACATGGGGCCACGAGCAGTACTTC
j_call: TRBJ2-3; clone_size: -; v_call: TRBV9; d_call: -; cdr3_aa: CASSEEGQYTDTQYF; cdr3_nt: TGTGCCAGCAGCGAGGAAGGACAGTACACAGATACGCAGTATTTT
j_call: TRBJ2-3; clone_size: few; v_call: TRBV7-9; d_call: -; cdr3_aa: CASSLVAGSTDTQYF; cdr3_nt: TGTGCCAGCAGCTTAGTCGCTGGGAGCACAGATACGCAGTATTTT
j_call: TRBJ2-1; clone_size: -; v_call: TRBV28; d_call: -; cdr3_aa: CASSLNIRFGDNEQFF; cdr3_nt: TGTGCCAGCAGTTTGAACATCCGGTTTGGGGACAATGAGCAGTTCTTC
j_call: TRBJ1-5; clone_size: -; v_call: TRBV4-1; d_call: TRBD1; cdr3_aa: CASSQGQGVHQPQHF; cdr3_nt: TGCGCCAGCAGCCAAGGACAGGGGGTCCATCAGCCCCAGCATTTT
j_call: TRBJ2-1; clone_size: -; v_call: TRBV27; d_call: -; cdr3_aa: CASSPAGGANEQFF; cdr3_nt: TGTGCCAGCAGTCCAGCTGGGGGGGCCAATGAGCAGTTCTTC
j_call: TRBJ1-1; clone_size: few; v_call: TRBV27; d_call: -; cdr3_aa: CASSLYGGYSEAFF; cdr3_nt: TGTGCCAGCAGTTTGTACGGGGGGTATAGTGAAGCTTTCTTT
j_call: TRBJ2-7; clone_size: few; v_call: TRBV12-3/TRBV12-4; d_call: -; cdr3_aa: CASSLDAQPSYEQYF; cdr3_nt: TGTGCCAGCAGTCTGGACGCACAACCCTCCTACGAGCAGTACTTC
j_call: TRBJ2-5; clone_size: few; v_call: TRBV7-7; d_call: TRBD1; cdr3_aa: CATRRIMDRGETQYF; cdr3_nt: TGTGCCACCAGGCGGATAATGGACAGGGGGGAGACCCAGTACTTC
j_call: TRBJ2-3; clone_size: -; v_call: TRBV7-3; d_call: TRBD2; cdr3_aa: CASSLTTSVTDTQYF; cdr3_nt: TGTGCCAGCAGCTTAACGACTAGCGTTACAGATACGCAGTATTTT